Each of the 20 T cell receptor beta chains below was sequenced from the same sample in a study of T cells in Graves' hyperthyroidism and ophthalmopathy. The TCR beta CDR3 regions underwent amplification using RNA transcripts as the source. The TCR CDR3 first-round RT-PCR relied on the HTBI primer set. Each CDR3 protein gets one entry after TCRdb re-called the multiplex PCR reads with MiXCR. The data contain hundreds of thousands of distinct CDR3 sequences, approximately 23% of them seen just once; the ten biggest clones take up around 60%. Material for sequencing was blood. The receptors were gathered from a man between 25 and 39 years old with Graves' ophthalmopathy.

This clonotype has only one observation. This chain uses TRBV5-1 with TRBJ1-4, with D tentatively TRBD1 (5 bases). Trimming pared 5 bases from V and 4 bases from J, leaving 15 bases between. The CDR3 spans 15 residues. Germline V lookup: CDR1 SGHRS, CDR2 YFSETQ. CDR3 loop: CASRHGEQVNEKLFF. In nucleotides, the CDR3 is TGCGCCAGCAGGCATGGGGAACAGGTTAATGAAAAACTGTTTTTT.

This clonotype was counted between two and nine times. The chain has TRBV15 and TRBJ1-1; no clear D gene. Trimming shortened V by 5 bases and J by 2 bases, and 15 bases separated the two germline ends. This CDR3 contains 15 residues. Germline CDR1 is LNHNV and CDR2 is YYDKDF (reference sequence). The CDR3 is CATSPPHGPNTEAFF. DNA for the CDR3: TGTGCCACCAGCCCCCCCCATGGCCCCAACACTGAAGCTTTCTTT.

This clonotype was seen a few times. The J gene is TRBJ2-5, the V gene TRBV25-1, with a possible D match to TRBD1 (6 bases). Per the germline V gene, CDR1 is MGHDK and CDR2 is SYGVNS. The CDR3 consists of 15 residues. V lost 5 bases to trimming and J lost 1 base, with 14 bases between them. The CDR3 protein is CASSRTGTIQETQYF. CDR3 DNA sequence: TGTGCCAGCAGTCGAACCGGGACAATCCAAGAGACCCAGTACTTC.

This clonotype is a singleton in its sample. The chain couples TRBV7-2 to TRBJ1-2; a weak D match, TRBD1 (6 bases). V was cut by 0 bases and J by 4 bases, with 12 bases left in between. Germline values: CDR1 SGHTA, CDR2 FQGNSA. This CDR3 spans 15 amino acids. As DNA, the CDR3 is TGTGCCAGCAGCTTAGCGGGGGCAGGGGTCTATGGCTACACCTTC. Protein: CASSLAGAGVYGYTF.

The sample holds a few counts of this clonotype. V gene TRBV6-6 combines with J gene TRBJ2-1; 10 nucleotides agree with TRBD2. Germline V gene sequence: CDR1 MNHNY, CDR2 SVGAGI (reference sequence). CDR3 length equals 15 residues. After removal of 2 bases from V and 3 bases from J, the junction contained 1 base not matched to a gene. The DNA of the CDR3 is TGTGCCAGCAGTTACGGGACTAGCGTCTACAATGAGCAGTTCTTC. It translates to CASSYGTSVYNEQFF.

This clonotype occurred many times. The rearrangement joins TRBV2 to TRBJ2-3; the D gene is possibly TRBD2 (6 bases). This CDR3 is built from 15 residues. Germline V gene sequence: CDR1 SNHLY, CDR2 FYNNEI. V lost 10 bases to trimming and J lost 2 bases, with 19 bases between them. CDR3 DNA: TGTGCCACCGCGGGGAGGAGGACTTTCACAGATACGCAGTATTTT. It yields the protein CATAGRRTFTDTQYF.

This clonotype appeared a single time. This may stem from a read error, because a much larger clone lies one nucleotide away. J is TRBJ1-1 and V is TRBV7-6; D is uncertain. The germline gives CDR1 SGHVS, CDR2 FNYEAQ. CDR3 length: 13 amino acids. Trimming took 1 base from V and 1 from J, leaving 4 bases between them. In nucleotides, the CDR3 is TGTGCCAGCAGCTTAGAAAAGAACACTGAAGCTTTCTTT. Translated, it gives CASSLEKNTEAFF.

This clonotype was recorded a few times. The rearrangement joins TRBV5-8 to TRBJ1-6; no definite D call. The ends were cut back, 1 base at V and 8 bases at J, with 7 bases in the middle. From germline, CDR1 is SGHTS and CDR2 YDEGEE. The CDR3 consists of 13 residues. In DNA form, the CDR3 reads TGTGCCAGCAGCTTGTCATTCGATTCACCCCTCCACTTT. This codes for CASSLSFDSPLHF.

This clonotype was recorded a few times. The CDR3, as DNA: TGTGCCAGCAGTGCGGGGACTAGCGGGAACCCCTACGAGCAGTACTTC. Translating gives CASSAGTSGNPYEQYF. The chain couples TRBV6-1 to TRBJ2-7, with 13 bases lining up with TRBD2. This CDR3 comprises 16 residues. After removal of 4 bases from V and 2 bases from J, the junction contained 5 bases not matched to a gene. Looked up from germline, CDR1 is MNHNS and CDR2 is SASEGT.

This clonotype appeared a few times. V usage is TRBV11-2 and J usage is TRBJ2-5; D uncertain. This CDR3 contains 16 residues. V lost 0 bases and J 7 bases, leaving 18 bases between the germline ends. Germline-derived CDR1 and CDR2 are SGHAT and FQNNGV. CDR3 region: CASSLDSQTQDRTQYF. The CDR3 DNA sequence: TGTGCCAGCAGCTTAGATTCCCAGACCCAAGATCGGACCCAGTACTTC.

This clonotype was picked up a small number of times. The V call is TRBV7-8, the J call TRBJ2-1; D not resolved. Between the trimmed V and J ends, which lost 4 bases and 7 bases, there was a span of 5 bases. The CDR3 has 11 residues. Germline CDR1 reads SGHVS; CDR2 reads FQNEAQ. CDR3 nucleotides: TGTGCCAGCAGCTCTTGGAATGAGCAGTTCTTC. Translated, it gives CASSSWNEQFF.

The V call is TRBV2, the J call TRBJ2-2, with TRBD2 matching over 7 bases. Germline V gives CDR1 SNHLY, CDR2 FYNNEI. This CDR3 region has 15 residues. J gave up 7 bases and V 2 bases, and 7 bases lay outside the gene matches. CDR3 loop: CASSEYAGVGGELFF. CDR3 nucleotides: TGTGCCAGCAGTGAATACGCGGGAGTGGGCGGGGAGCTGTTTTTT.

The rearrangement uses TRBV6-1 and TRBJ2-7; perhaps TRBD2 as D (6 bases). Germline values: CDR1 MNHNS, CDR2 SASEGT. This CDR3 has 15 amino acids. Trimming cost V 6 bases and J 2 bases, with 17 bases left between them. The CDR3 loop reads CASRRGGVGTYEQYF. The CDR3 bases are TGTGCCAGCAGGCGGGGTGGGGTCGGAACCTACGAGCAGTACTTC.

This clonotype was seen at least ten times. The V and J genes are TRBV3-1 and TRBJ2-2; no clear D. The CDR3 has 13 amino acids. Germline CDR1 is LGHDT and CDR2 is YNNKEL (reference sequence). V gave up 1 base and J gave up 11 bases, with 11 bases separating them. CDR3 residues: CASSQADLGELFF. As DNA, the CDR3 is TGTGCCAGCAGCCAAGCGGACCTAGGAGAGCTGTTTTTT.

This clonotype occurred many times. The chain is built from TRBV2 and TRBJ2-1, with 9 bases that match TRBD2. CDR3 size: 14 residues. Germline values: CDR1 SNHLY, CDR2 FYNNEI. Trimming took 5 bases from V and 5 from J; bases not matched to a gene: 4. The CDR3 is CASSSSGTDNEQFF. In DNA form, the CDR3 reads TGTGCCAGCAGTTCTAGCGGGACCGACAATGAGCAGTTCTTC.

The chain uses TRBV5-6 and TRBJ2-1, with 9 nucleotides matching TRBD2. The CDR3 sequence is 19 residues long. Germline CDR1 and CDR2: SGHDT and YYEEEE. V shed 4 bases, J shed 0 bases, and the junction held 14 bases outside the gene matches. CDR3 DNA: TGTGCCAGCAGCGTGGAGTGGGGACTAGCCCCGAGCTCCTACAATGAGCAGTTCTTC. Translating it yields CASSVEWGLAPSSYNEQFF.

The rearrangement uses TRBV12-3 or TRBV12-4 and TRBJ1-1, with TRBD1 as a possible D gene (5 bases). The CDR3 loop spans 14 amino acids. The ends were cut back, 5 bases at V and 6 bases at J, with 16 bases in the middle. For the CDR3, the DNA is TGTGCCAGCAGTAGACAGATCCGGGAGGCTGAAGCTTTCTTT. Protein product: CASSRQIREAEAFF.

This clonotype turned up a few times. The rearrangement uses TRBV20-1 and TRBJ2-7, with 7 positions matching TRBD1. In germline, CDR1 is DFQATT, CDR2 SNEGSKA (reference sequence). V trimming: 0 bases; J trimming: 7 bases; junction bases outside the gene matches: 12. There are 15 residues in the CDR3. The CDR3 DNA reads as TGCAGTGCTAGAGATCCTTATCAGGGGGTTGGGGAGCAGTACTTC. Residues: CSARDPYQGVGEQYF.

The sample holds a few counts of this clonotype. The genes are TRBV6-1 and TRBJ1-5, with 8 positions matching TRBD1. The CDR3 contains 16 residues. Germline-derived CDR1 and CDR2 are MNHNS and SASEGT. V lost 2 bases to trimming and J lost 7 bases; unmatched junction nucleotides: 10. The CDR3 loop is CASSESLTGAKQPQHF. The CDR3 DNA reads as TGTGCCAGCAGTGAATCCCTGACAGGGGCGAAGCAGCCCCAGCATTTT.

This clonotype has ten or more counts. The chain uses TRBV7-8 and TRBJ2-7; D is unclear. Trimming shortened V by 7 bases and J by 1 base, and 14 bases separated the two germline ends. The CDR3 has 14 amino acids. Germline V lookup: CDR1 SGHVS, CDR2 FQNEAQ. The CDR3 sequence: CASTLGWPSYEQYF. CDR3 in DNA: TGTGCCAGCACCCTTGGGTGGCCTTCCTACGAGCAGTACTTC.